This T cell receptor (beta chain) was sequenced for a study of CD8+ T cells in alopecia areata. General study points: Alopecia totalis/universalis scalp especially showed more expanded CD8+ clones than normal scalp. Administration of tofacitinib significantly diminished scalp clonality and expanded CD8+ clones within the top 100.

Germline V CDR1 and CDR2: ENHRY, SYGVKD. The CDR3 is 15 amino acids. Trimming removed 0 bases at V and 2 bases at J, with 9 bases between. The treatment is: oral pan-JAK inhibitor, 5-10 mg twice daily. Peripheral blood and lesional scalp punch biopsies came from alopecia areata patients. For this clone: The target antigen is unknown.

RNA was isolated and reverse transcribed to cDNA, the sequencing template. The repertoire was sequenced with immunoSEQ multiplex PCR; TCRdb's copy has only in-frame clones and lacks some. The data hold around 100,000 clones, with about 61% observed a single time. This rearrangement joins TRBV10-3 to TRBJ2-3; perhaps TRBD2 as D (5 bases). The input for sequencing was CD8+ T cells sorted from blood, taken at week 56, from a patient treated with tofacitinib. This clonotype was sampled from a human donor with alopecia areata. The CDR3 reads CAISESRVNTDTQYF. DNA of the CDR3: TGTGCCATCAGTGAGTCGCGGGTCAACACAGATACGCAGTATTTT.